These T cell receptor beta chains were read from a single sample in a study of molecular identifiers for immune sequencing clone quantification. TCRdb re-called the PCR reads through MiXCR, storing one row per CDR3 protein. The sample carries approximately 680,000 distinct CDR3 sequences, approximately 24% recorded once. The sequencing input was naive CD8+ T cells from blood, with Jurkat cell RNA spiked in. Every receptor here comes from a human donor in good health. Some libraries in this study had Jurkat cell RNA spiked in. Both conserved end residues are part of each CDR3. D genes are given only for firm matches. Clone size is given for some rows only: seen once, a few or many times, or a class if the clone is expanded.

cdr3_nt | cdr3_aa | v_call | clone_size | d_call | j_call
TGTGCCAGCAGCTTGAATGGGGGCGAGTCGATCCAAGAGACCCAGTACTTC | CASSLNGGESIQETQYF | TRBV11-2 | . | . | TRBJ2-5
TGTGCCAGCAGAGCAGGTAGCAATCAGCCCCAGCATTTT | CASRAGSNQPQHF | TRBV12-3/TRBV12-4 | many | . | TRBJ1-5
TGTGCCAGCAGCTTAGCGGAGATGGACACTGAAGCTTTCTTT | CASSLAEMDTEAFF | TRBV7-9 | few | . | TRBJ1-1
TGCAGCGTTGTTTCCGGACTGATGCAAGAGACCCAGTACTTC | CSVVSGLMQETQYF | TRBV29-1 | many | . | TRBJ2-5
TGTGCCAGCAGTTTATCATTCGCCTCGAGTAGGGGGCTCGCTTACGAGCAGTACTTC | CASSLSFASSRGLAYEQYF | TRBV28 | . | TRBD1 | TRBJ2-7
TGCAGTGCTAGAGATCTCAGGACAGTAAAATACGAGCAGTACTTC | CSARDLRTVKYEQYF | TRBV20-1 | . | . | TRBJ2-7
TGTGCCAACAATGACTTTGAGAACAGCTACAAACAGTACTTC | CANNDFENSYKQYF | TRBV2 | . | . | TRBJ2-7
TGTGCCAGCAGTTTAGAAGTCCGGGAGGATGTCAATGAGCAGTTCTTC | CASSLEVREDVNEQFF | TRBV12-3/TRBV12-4 | . | TRBD2 | TRBJ2-1
TGTGCCAGCAGTTACGTGGGGGGAGATCAGCACCAGCATTTT | CASSYVGGDQHQHF | TRBV6-2/TRBV6-3 | once | . | TRBJ1-5
TGCGCCAGCAGCCAAGATTCGGGTCAGCCCCAGCATTTT | CASSQDSGQPQHF | TRBV4-3 | . | . | TRBJ1-5
TGTGCCAGCAGCTTCTCCAGCGGGGCCTACGAGCAGTACTTC | CASSFSSGAYEQYF | TRBV7-9 | . | TRBD2 | TRBJ2-7
TGTGCCACCAGTGATTCTATACTCGCGGGAGGGTACACCGGGGAGCTGTTTTTT | CATSDSILAGGYTGELFF | TRBV24-1 | . | TRBD2 | TRBJ2-2
TGTGCCAGCACCCCTGGGCCGAACACCGGGGAGCTGTTTTTT | CASTPGPNTGELFF | TRBV13 | few | . | TRBJ2-2
TGTGCCACCGGCGGGAACCAAGAGACCCAGTACTTC | CATGGNQETQYF | TRBV12-3/TRBV12-4 | few | . | TRBJ2-5
TGCGCCAGCAGCCAAGGATTCAAGGCCACTGAAGCTTTCTTT | CASSQGFKATEAFF | TRBV4-1 | few | . | TRBJ1-1
TGCAGTGCTAGAGATTCCCAGTTTTCTAGCGGGGGGGCCGCGGAGTACTTC | CSARDSQFSSGGAAEYF | TRBV20-1 | few | TRBD2 | TRBJ2-7
TGTGCCACAGGGGGCCTTGAGAACACTGAAGCTTTCTTT | CATGGLENTEAFF | TRBV27 | few | TRBD1 | TRBJ1-1
TGTGCCATCAGTGAGGGGGGCAGAAGCTACGAGCAGTACTTC | CAISEGGRSYEQYF | TRBV10-3 | many | . | TRBJ2-7
TGTGCCTGGCCAGGGCCCCCTGGGGCCAACGTCCTGACTTTC | CAWPGPPGANVLTF | TRBV30 | many | . | TRBJ2-6
TGTGCCAGCGAGCCGGGACTAGCGGGAGGATACGAGCAGTACTTC | CASEPGLAGGYEQYF | TRBV12-3/TRBV12-4 | . | TRBD2 | TRBJ2-7
TGTGCCACCAGCAGGGCTGGACAGGGCTACGAGCAGTACTTC | CATSRAGQGYEQYF | TRBV15 | . | TRBD1 | TRBJ2-7
TGTGCCAGTAGTACTATGGGTGGAACTGAAGCTTTCTTT | CASSTMGGTEAFF | TRBV19 | . | . | TRBJ1-1
TGTGCCAGCAGTCCCCCGGGGGGTTACGAGCAGTACTTC | CASSPPGGYEQYF | TRBV7-9 | many | TRBD2 | TRBJ2-7
TGTGCTAGTGGTTGGGCCGACGGTAACTATGGCTACACCTTC | CASGWADGNYGYTF | TRBV12-5 | many | . | TRBJ1-2
TGTGCCAGCGGTAGACTAGCCAAAAACATTCAGTACTTC | CASGRLAKNIQYF | TRBV13 | many | . | TRBJ2-4
TGTGCCAGCAGCCCTCTGCGGGGGAAGGGAACGCAGTATTTT | CASSPLRGKGTQYF | TRBV14 | few | TRBD2 | TRBJ2-3
TGCGCCAGCAGCTACACAGGGGGCACTGAAGCTTTCTTT | CASSYTGGTEAFF | TRBV5-1 | many | TRBD1 | TRBJ1-1
TGTGCCAGCAGTTTATGGTCGGAGACCCAGTACTTC | CASSLWSETQYF | TRBV27 | many | . | TRBJ2-5
TGTGCCAGCAGCCTACTAGCGGGCCCTAGATATACGCAGTATTTT | CASSLLAGPRYTQYF | TRBV28 | many | TRBD2 | TRBJ2-3
TGCAGTGCTAGTACACCCGGGGGCGCAGCGAACACCGGGGAGCTGTTTTTT | CSASTPGGAANTGELFF | TRBV20-1 | . | . | TRBJ2-2
TGTGCCAGCAGGTTTAGTGCAGAGACCCAGTACTTC | CASRFSAETQYF | TRBV12-3/TRBV12-4 | once | . | TRBJ2-5
TGTGCCAGCAGCGTCTCAAGGAAGGGGACACTGAACACTGAAGCTTTCTTT | CASSVSRKGTLNTEAFF | TRBV2 | . | . | TRBJ1-1
TGCGCCAGCAGCCAAGATAATCCAGGGTTAAGTGGCTACACCTTC | CASSQDNPGLSGYTF | TRBV4-3 | few | . | TRBJ1-2
TGTGCCAGCAGCCACCAAATAGCCCCGCAGCCTCATGAGACCCAGTACTTC | CASSHQIAPQPHETQYF | TRBV7-6 | . | . | TRBJ2-5
TGTGCCAGCAGTCCAAAGTCATTCTCAGGGGCCAACGTCCTGACTTTC | CASSPKSFSGANVLTF | TRBV7-9 | . | . | TRBJ2-6
TGTGCCAGCAGCCCGAGGGGGACAGTAGCCTACGAGCAGTACTTC | CASSPRGTVAYEQYF | TRBV6-2/TRBV6-3 | . | TRBD1 | TRBJ2-7
TGTGCCAGCAGTTACTCCGGAAGCGGGAGTATAGCGCAGTATTTT | CASSYSGSGSIAQYF | TRBV6-2/TRBV6-3 | many | TRBD2 | TRBJ2-3
TGTGCCACCAGTGATTTGGTCCAGGGTACGCCGTATTTT | CATSDLVQGTPYF | TRBV24-1 | . | . | TRBJ2-3